The sequence of this T cell receptor beta chain was determined in a study of blood T cell repertoires in COVID-19. The protocol was immunoSEQ multiplex PCR, while the TCRdb copy is restricted to in-frame clones and leaves out a portion. The table has approximately 60,000 clones, approximately 84% seen once. Sequenced: peripheral blood. This receptor was taken from a man in his 70s with active COVID-19.

CDR3 residues: CASSSGQVQNYGYTF. The CDR3 nucleotides are TGTGCCAGCAGTTCCGGACAGGTTCAGAACTATGGCTACACCTTC. The genes are TRBV27 and TRBJ1-2, with 7 bases matching TRBD1. Germline V gene lookup returns CDR1 MNHEY and CDR2 SMNVEV (reference sequence). V was pared by 4 bases and J by 2 bases, with 7 bases of the junction left unmatched. There are 15 residues in the CDR3.